These T cell receptor beta chains were read from a single sample in a study of T-cell reconstitution after alpha-beta-depleted transplantation in children. TCRdb re-derived calls from the PCR reads in MiXCR, one entry per CDR3 protein. Altogether around 340,000 distinct CDR3 sequences are present, about an eighth being singletons, with the ten largest covering roughly 4.5%. The sample in question was PBMCs, obtained from the stem cell graft. The origin of the receptors is a human donor who donated a stem cell graft to a child with Fanconi anemia. CDR3s include the opening cysteine and the closing phenylalanine or tryptophan. D genes are given only for firm matches. Not all rows give a size; the values are once, few, many and, for expanded clones, a class.

CDR3aa: CASSQKHGTGGTDTQYF
CDR3nt: TGCGCCAGCAGCCAAAAGCACGGGACAGGAGGGACAGATACGCAGTATTTT
j_gene: TRBJ2-3
d_gene: TRBD1
abundance: few
v_gene: TRBV4-3

CDR3aa: CSARAGGGTDTQYF
CDR3nt: TGCAGTGCTAGAGCGGGTGGCGGCACAGATACGCAGTATTTT
j_gene: TRBJ2-3
d_gene: .
abundance: .
v_gene: TRBV20-1

CDR3aa: CASSRYGTTNQPQHF
CDR3nt: TGTGCCAGCAGTCGATACGGGACAACTAATCAGCCCCAGCATTTT
j_gene: TRBJ1-5
d_gene: .
abundance: .
v_gene: TRBV27

CDR3aa: CASSLAPGFGNTIYF
CDR3nt: TGTGCCAGCAGCTTAGCGCCGGGGTTTGGAAACACCATATATTTT
j_gene: TRBJ1-3
d_gene: .
abundance: many
v_gene: TRBV7-2

CDR3aa: CASSEALTGWREAFF
CDR3nt: TGTGCCAGCAGTGAAGCTTTGACAGGGTGGAGGGAAGCTTTCTTT
j_gene: TRBJ1-1
d_gene: TRBD1
abundance: .
v_gene: TRBV6-1

CDR3aa: CASSPQGMGGYNEQFF
CDR3nt: TGTGCCAGCAGCCCTCAGGGAATGGGGGGATACAATGAGCAGTTCTTC
j_gene: TRBJ2-1
d_gene: .
abundance: .
v_gene: TRBV7-8

CDR3aa: CSVDWADTEAFF
CDR3nt: TGCAGCGTTGATTGGGCCGACACTGAAGCTTTCTTT
j_gene: TRBJ1-1
d_gene: .
abundance: many
v_gene: TRBV29-1

CDR3aa: CSASRSPYEQYF
CDR3nt: TGCAGTGCTAGCCGCAGTCCCTACGAGCAGTACTTC
j_gene: TRBJ2-7
d_gene: .
abundance: few
v_gene: TRBV20-1

CDR3aa: CASSQDRGQRQHF
CDR3nt: TGTGCCAGCAGCCAAGATCGGGGGCAGCGCCAGCATTTT
j_gene: TRBJ1-5
d_gene: .
abundance: .
v_gene: TRBV3-1

CDR3aa: CASSTGAYEQYF
CDR3nt: TGTGCCAGCAGCACGGGAGCCTACGAGCAGTACTTC
j_gene: TRBJ2-7
d_gene: .
abundance: many
v_gene: TRBV7-8

CDR3aa: CASSFGRGQVYGYTF
CDR3nt: TGTGCCAGCAGTTTCGGGAGAGGACAAGTCTATGGCTACACCTTC
j_gene: TRBJ1-2
d_gene: .
abundance: .
v_gene: TRBV28

CDR3aa: CASSRTGTTLSDTQYF
CDR3nt: TGTGCCAGCTCAAGAACCGGGACTACCCTTTCAGATACGCAGTATTTT
j_gene: TRBJ2-3
d_gene: TRBD2
abundance: .
v_gene: TRBV18

CDR3aa: CASSLSDGYGYTF
CDR3nt: TGTGCCAGCAGCTTATCGGACGGTTATGGCTACACCTTC
j_gene: TRBJ1-2
d_gene: .
abundance: many
v_gene: TRBV7-9

CDR3aa: CASSQFREQNYGYTF
CDR3nt: TGTGCCAGCAGCCAATTCCGGGAACAAAACTATGGCTACACCTTC
j_gene: TRBJ1-2
d_gene: .
abundance: .
v_gene: TRBV4-2

CDR3aa: CASLGLGETQYF
CDR3nt: TGTGCCAGTCTGGGACTAGGAGAGACCCAGTACTTC
j_gene: TRBJ2-5
d_gene: TRBD2
abundance: .
v_gene: TRBV12-3/TRBV12-4

CDR3aa: CASSLHPPGQGYEQYF
CDR3nt: TGTGCCAGCAGTTTACACCCCCCGGGACAGGGGTACGAGCAGTACTTC
j_gene: TRBJ2-7
d_gene: TRBD1
abundance: many
v_gene: TRBV27

CDR3aa: CASSLEGEVNTEAFF
CDR3nt: TGCGCCAGCAGCTTGGAAGGGGAGGTGAACACTGAAGCTTTCTTT
j_gene: TRBJ1-1
d_gene: .
abundance: few
v_gene: TRBV5-1

CDR3aa: CASSPEEGGLSNQPQHF
CDR3nt: TGTGCCAGCAGTCCCGAGGAGGGGGGACTAAGCAATCAGCCCCAGCATTTT
j_gene: TRBJ1-5
d_gene: .
abundance: .
v_gene: TRBV7-6

CDR3aa: CASSQDSRTEAFF
CDR3nt: TGTGCCAGCAGCCAAGATTCAAGGACTGAAGCTTTCTTT
j_gene: TRBJ1-1
d_gene: .
abundance: many
v_gene: TRBV4-2

CDR3aa: CASSPGGASGELFF
CDR3nt: TGCGCCAGCAGCCCAGGGGGCGCTTCCGGGGAGCTGTTTTTT
j_gene: TRBJ2-2
d_gene: TRBD1
abundance: .
v_gene: TRBV5-1

CDR3aa: CASSVSLAGGNEQFF
CDR3nt: TGTGCCAGCAGCGTTTCTCTAGCGGGGGGCAATGAGCAGTTCTTC
j_gene: TRBJ2-1
d_gene: TRBD2
abundance: .
v_gene: TRBV9

CDR3aa: CASSQDSGWTDTQYF
CDR3nt: TGTGCCAGCAGCCAGGACAGCGGGTGGACAGATACGCAGTATTTT
j_gene: TRBJ2-3
d_gene: .
abundance: few
v_gene: TRBV6-2/TRBV6-3

CDR3aa: CAISPFPGLRFAQYF
CDR3nt: TGTGCCATCAGCCCCTTCCCGGGACTCAGGTTTGCGCAGTATTTT
j_gene: TRBJ2-3
d_gene: .
abundance: .
v_gene: TRBV10-3

CDR3aa: CASSIYPQASTPSSTDTQYF
CDR3nt: TGTGCCAGCTCTATATACCCACAGGCCTCAACTCCGTCTAGCACAGATACGCAGTATTTT
j_gene: TRBJ2-3
d_gene: .
abundance: once
v_gene: TRBV18

CDR3aa: CASRLGGTGELFF
CDR3nt: TGTGCCAGCCGTCTCGGAGGCACCGGGGAGCTGTTTTTT
j_gene: TRBJ2-2
d_gene: .
abundance: .
v_gene: TRBV6-2/TRBV6-3

CDR3aa: CASSLRAGGYEKLFF
CDR3nt: TGTGCCAGCAGCCTAAGGGCAGGGGGGTATGAAAAACTGTTTTTT
j_gene: TRBJ1-4
d_gene: TRBD1
abundance: .
v_gene: TRBV3-1

CDR3aa: CASSNQGDNTGELFF
CDR3nt: TGCGCCAGCAGCAACCAGGGGGATAACACCGGGGAGCTGTTTTTT
j_gene: TRBJ2-2
d_gene: TRBD1
abundance: few
v_gene: TRBV4-3

CDR3aa: CASSRRGHTGELFF
CDR3nt: TGTGCCAGCAGCCGTAGGGGGCACACCGGGGAGCTGTTTTTT
j_gene: TRBJ2-2
d_gene: TRBD1
abundance: .
v_gene: TRBV7-2

CDR3aa: CASSSQGSLNYGYTF
CDR3nt: TGTGCCAGCAGTTCCCAGGGATCCTTAAACTATGGCTACACCTTC
j_gene: TRBJ1-2
d_gene: .
abundance: .
v_gene: TRBV28

CDR3aa: CASSQTLGTGVIQYF
CDR3nt: TGTGCCAGCAGTCAAACCCTCGGGACAGGGGTCATTCAGTACTTC
j_gene: TRBJ2-4
d_gene: TRBD1
abundance: few
v_gene: TRBV6-1

CDR3aa: CASSSTLEQYF
CDR3nt: TGTGCCAGCAGCTCCACCCTCGAGCAGTACTTC
j_gene: TRBJ2-7
d_gene: .
abundance: few
v_gene: TRBV5-6